The 8 T cell receptor beta chains reported below all come from one sample, sequenced in a study of T cells in Graves' hyperthyroidism and ophthalmopathy. Amplified TCR beta CDR3 regions derived from RNA transcripts. The primer set for the first-round RT-PCR of the TCR CDR3 was HTBI. One entry per CDR3 protein results from TCRdb running MiXCR on the multiplex PCR reads. The repertoire includes roughly 500,000 distinct CDR3 sequences, more than 11% of them detected once, and 5.5% to 7.5% sits in the top ten. Material: blood. These TCRs come from a woman in her thirties with Graves' hyperthyroidism that later progressed to Graves' ophthalmopathy.

This CDR3 reads CASSSGPGAEAFF. CDR3 bases: TGTGCCAGTAGTTCAGGACCGGGCGCTGAAGCTTTCTTT. V and J are TRBV19 and TRBJ1-1, with D uncertain. This CDR3 spans 13 amino acids. The V gene lost 5 bases and the J gene lost 6 bases, with 13 bases spanning the gap. Germline loops: CDR1 LNHDA, CDR2 SQIVND (reference sequence).

This clonotype was seen ten or more times. V usage is TRBV19 and J usage is TRBJ2-7; TRBD1 is a possible D gene (6 bases). The V gene's germline CDR1 is LNHDA and CDR2 SQIVND (reference sequence). V was cut by 6 bases and J by 2 bases, with 14 bases left in between. The CDR3 sequence is 14 residues long. The DNA of the CDR3 is TGTGCCAGTAGAATCACAGGGACCACCTACGAGCAGTACTTC. The encoded protein is CASRITGTTYEQYF.

This clonotype has at least ten counts. This chain uses TRBV2 with TRBJ1-1; TRBD1 might be the D (5 bases). CDR1 is SNHLY, CDR2 FYNNEI, per germline. This CDR3 is built from 13 residues. V was pared by 9 bases and J by 3 bases, with 14 bases between. This CDR3 reads CASKGEQDTEAFF. The CDR3 DNA is TGTGCCAGTAAGGGAGAACAGGACACTGAAGCTTTCTTT.

The chain has TRBV19 and TRBJ1-3, with TRBD1 as a possible D gene (5 bases). The ends were cut back, 7 bases at V and 8 bases at J, with 18 bases in the middle. The V gene's germline CDR1 is LNHDA and CDR2 SQIVND (reference sequence). This CDR3 spans 14 amino acids. The CDR3 sequence is CASIRTSKADTIYF. CDR3 in DNA: TGTGCCAGTATTAGGACATCAAAGGCTGACACCATATATTTT.

This clonotype has ten or more counts. CDR3 nucleotides: TGCGCCAGCAGCTTGGCGTTGGGGATCAATGAGCAGTTCTTC. This codes for CASSLALGINEQFF. The chain couples TRBV5-1 to TRBJ2-1; D uncertain. CDR1 and CDR2 from the germline V gene are SGHRS and YFSETQ. The germline V and J ends were trimmed by 0 bases and 6 bases, with 10 bases remaining between them. This CDR3 contains 14 residues.

The J gene is TRBJ2-7, the V gene TRBV18, with D possibly matching TRBD1 (5 bases). Germline CDR1 KGHSH, CDR2 LQKENI. The V gene lost 3 bases and the J gene lost 6 bases, with 15 bases spanning the gap. The CDR3 spans 14 residues. The DNA of the CDR3 is TGTGCCAGCTCACCCGGCTCCCTAGGGGCCGAGCAGTACGTC. Amino acid sequence: CASSPGSLGAEQYV.

This clonotype was seen only a few times. The V and J genes are TRBV19 and TRBJ2-1; 8 positions match TRBD2. The CDR3 covers 18 residues. Trimming removed 3 bases from V and 3 bases from J; junction bases left unmatched: 13. From germline, CDR1 is LNHDA and CDR2 SQIVND (reference sequence). For the CDR3, the DNA is TGTGCCAGTAGTATGGCGGGACTAGACACACCTAGCTACAATGAGCAGTTCTTC. Protein product: CASSMAGLDTPSYNEQFF.

The V and J genes are TRBV28 and TRBJ2-2, with 7 nucleotides matching TRBD2. V shed 1 base and J 3 bases; nucleotides not matched to a gene: 5. Per the germline V gene, CDR1 is MDHEN and CDR2 is SYDVKM. The CDR3 consists of 16 residues. The CDR3 coding sequence is TGTGCCAGCAGTTTATCGGCGGGAGCTTACACCGGGGAGCTGTTTTTT. Amino acid sequence: CASSLSAGAYTGELFF.